Each of the 32 T cell receptor beta chains below was sequenced from the same sample in a study of blood T cell repertoires in COVID-19. Using immunoSEQ multiplex PCR, the repertoire was profiled, and TCRdb retains in-frame clones only, with some absent. The sample lists approximately 250,000 clones, 84% seen once, with approximately 4.5% in the top ten. Sequencing used PBMCs or T cells enriched from blood (not recorded which). All receptors derive from a man younger than 40 with acute COVID-19.

The chain links TRBV10-3 to TRBJ1-3, with unresolved D. CDR1 and CDR2 from the germline V gene are ENHRY and SYGVKD. The CDR3 length is 12 residues. The CDR3 here is CATTASGNTIYF. In DNA, the CDR3 is TGTGCGACTACGGCCTCTGGAAACACCATATATTTT.

This chain connects TRBV14 to TRBJ2-1; D is possibly TRBD2 (6 bases). The CDR3 is 14 residues long. Germline V lookup: CDR1 SGHDN, CDR2 FVKESK. Deletions cut 6 bases from V and 0 bases from J, with 9 bases between. The CDR3 nucleotides are TGTGCCAGCAGTCTAGCGACCTCCTACAATGAGCAGTTCTTC. Its translation is CASSLATSYNEQFF.

V is TRBV5-6 and J is TRBJ1-2; D might be TRBD1 (6 bases). V shed 4 bases and J shed 7 bases, with 17 bases lying between them. Germline assignment: CDR1 SGHDT and CDR2 YYEEEE. The CDR3 sequence is 14 residues long. The CDR3 bases are TGTGCCAGCAGCCCCCTTGGACAGATGGGTGGCTACACCTTC. Encoded protein: CASSPLGQMGGYTF.

Regarding this clone: The same CDR3 arises from other DNA sequences in this sample as well. The rearrangement joins TRBV5-1 to TRBJ1-2, with 10 nucleotides matching TRBD1. Germline trimming cut 3 bases from V and 2 bases from J; bases unmatched to any gene: 1. Per the germline V gene, CDR1 is SGHRS and CDR2 is YFSETQ. This CDR3 spans 14 amino acids. CDR3 in amino acids: CASSSTGGNYGYTF. DNA of the CDR3: TGCGCCAGCAGCTCGACAGGGGGCAACTATGGCTACACCTTC.

This chain connects TRBV6-1 to TRBJ2-3, with D uncertain. Trimming took off 2 bases at V and 2 bases at J, with 5 bases between the two ends. Germline CDR1 is MNHNS and CDR2 is SASEGT. This CDR3 has 13 residues. Written as DNA, the CDR3 is TGTGCCAGCAGTGAACACTTCACAGATACGCAGTATTTT. It yields the protein CASSEHFTDTQYF.

The gene calls are TRBV5-4 and TRBJ2-3; D gene uncertain. This CDR3 spans 15 amino acids. Trimming stripped 0 bases from V and 2 bases from J, with 10 bases between. Germline assignment: CDR1 SGHNT and CDR2 YYREEE (reference sequence). The CDR3 sequence: CASSLDSLSTDTQYF. In DNA form, the CDR3 reads TGTGCCAGCAGCTTGGACAGTCTTTCCACAGATACGCAGTATTTT. Drawing the rest from reference TRBV5-4 and TRBJ2-3, the complete variable domain is ETGVTQSPTHLIKTRGQQVTLRCSSQSGHNTVSWYQQALGQGPQFIFQYYREEENGRGNFPPRFSGLQFPNYSSELNVNALELDDSALYLCASSLDSLSTDTQYFGPGTRLTVL.

To note about this clone: Germline is not matched at one junction end, which may reflect a read error. The V gene is TRBV5-1, the J gene TRBJ2-2; no firm D call. There are 17 residues in the CDR3. Per the germline V gene, CDR1 is SGHRS and CDR2 is YFSETQ. CDR3 residues: CASSLGGSSRGTGELFF. The CDR3, as DNA: TGTGCCAGCAGCTTGGGCGGTTCGTCCCGAGGCACCGGGGAGCTGTTTTTT.

V is TRBV20-1 and J is TRBJ2-3; D is perhaps TRBD2 (6 bases). Germline CDR1 and CDR2: DFQATT and SNEGSKA (reference sequence). This CDR3 is built from 11 residues. V gave up 4 bases and J gave up 4 bases, with 6 bases separating them. The chain's CDR3 is CSATSADTQYF. The DNA of the CDR3 is TGCAGTGCTACTAGCGCAGATACGCAGTATTTT.

The rearrangement uses TRBV7-8 and TRBJ1-3; 7 nucleotides match TRBD1. The V gene end was trimmed by 4 bases and the J gene end by 2 bases; junction bases not matched to a gene: 5. Per germline, CDR1 SGHVS and CDR2 FQNEAQ. The CDR3 extends over 15 amino acids. The CDR3 protein is CASSSGQGAGNTIYF. The CDR3 DNA is TGTGCCAGCAGCTCAGGCCAGGGGGCTGGAAACACCATATATTTT.

The rearrangement uses TRBV23-1 and TRBJ1-2; D gene ambiguous. TRBV23-1 is an open reading frame, and its role is uncertain. V was cut by 0 bases and J by 5 bases, with 10 bases left in between. The CDR3 sequence is 14 residues long. CDR3 coding DNA: TGCGCCAGCAGTCAATCGAGCGCGATTTATGGCTACACCTTC. Encoded protein: CASSQSSAIYGYTF.

The chain joins TRBV2 to TRBJ1-4; 9 positions match TRBD1. The CDR3 spans 15 residues. With V trimmed by 3 bases and J by 5 bases, 4 bases remained unmatched. Germline assignment: CDR1 SNHLY and CDR2 FYNNEI. CDR3 in amino acids: CASSETGGRNEKLFF. For the CDR3, the DNA is TGTGCCAGCAGTGAGACAGGGGGAAGAAATGAAAAACTGTTTTTT. Variable domain in full (rest from reference TRBV2 and TRBJ1-4): EPEVTQTPSHQVTQMGQEVILRCVPISNHLYFYWYRQILGQKVEFLVSFYNNEISEKSEIFDDQFSVERPDGSNFTLKIRSTKLEDSAMYFCASSETGGRNEKLFFGSGTQLSVL.

The V and J genes are TRBV7-9 and TRBJ2-3; 8 positions agree with TRBD1. From germline, CDR1 is SEHNR and CDR2 FQNEAQ (reference sequence). V lost 6 bases, J lost 2 bases, and 13 bases stayed unmatched. The CDR3 length is 17 residues. The CDR3 coding sequence is TGTGCCAGCAGTCACGCCCGAGACAGGGGATTCACAGATACGCAGTATTTT. Residues: CASSHARDRGFTDTQYF.

The chain couples TRBV9 to TRBJ1-5; a weak D match, TRBD1 (5 bases). Trimming stripped 3 bases from V and 6 bases from J, with 10 bases between. Germline V CDR1 and CDR2: SGDLS, YYNGEE. CDR3 length equals 13 residues. The CDR3 DNA is TGTGCCAGCAGCGGAACCGACAGTCAGCCCCAGCATTTT. Protein: CASSGTDSQPQHF. Complete variable domain (other parts from reference TRBV9 and TRBJ1-5): DSGVTQTPKHLITATGQRVTLRCSPRSGDLSVYWYQQSLDQGLQFLIQYYNGEERAKGNILERFSAQQFPDLHSELNLSSLELGDSALYFCASSGTDSQPQHFGDGTRLSIL.

V is TRBV5-4 and J is TRBJ1-4; unclear D gene. V was clipped by 0 bases and J by 7 bases, with 10 bases between them. The germline gives CDR1 SGHNT, CDR2 YYREEE (reference sequence). The length of the CDR3 is 14 residues. CDR3 in DNA: TGTGCCAGCAGCTTGGAAGGTGGCGGTGAAAAACTGTTTTTT. This sequence encodes CASSLEGGGEKLFF.

The chain joins TRBV6-5 to TRBJ1-1; TRBD1 is a possible D gene (5 bases). V was pared by 7 bases and J by 1 base, with 13 bases between. The CDR3 loop spans 14 amino acids. Germline V CDR1 and CDR2: MNHEY, SVGAGI. CDR3 sequence: CASIAGVPNTEAFF. The CDR3 bases are TGTGCCAGCATCGCGGGGGTACCGAACACTGAAGCTTTCTTT.

This clone came up once. The genes are TRBV7-2 and TRBJ1-5, with TRBD1 identical over 7 bases. CDR1 SGHTA and CDR2 FQGNSA come from the germline V gene. This CDR3 region has 15 residues. V shed 1 base and J 6 bases; nucleotides not matched to a gene: 6. The CDR3 is CASSLELPGGQPQHF. As DNA, the CDR3 is TGTGCCAGCAGCTTAGAGTTGCCAGGGGGTCAGCCCCAGCATTTT.

The V gene is TRBV28, the J gene TRBJ1-6, with D possibly matching TRBD1 (6 bases). The CDR3 loop spans 13 amino acids. The V gene's germline CDR1 is MDHEN and CDR2 SYDVKM. Trimming removed 6 bases from V and 7 bases from J, with 10 bases in between. Written as DNA, the CDR3 is TGTGCCAGCAGACAGGGATGGAATTCACCCCTCCACTTT. Translation gives CASRQGWNSPLHF.

As concerns this clone: This specimen includes other DNA sequences encoding the same CDR3. The rearrangement uses TRBV5-1 and TRBJ2-6; the D gene is possibly TRBD1 (6 bases). CDR1 is SGHRS and CDR2 is YFSETQ in the germline V gene. The CDR3 sequence is 16 residues long. V shed 4 bases and J shed 1 base, with 12 bases lying between them. The CDR3 sequence is CASSPTGFSGANVLTF. CDR3 nucleotide sequence: TGCGCCAGCAGCCCCACAGGGTTTTCTGGGGCCAACGTCCTGACTTTC. The variable domain in full, completed from reference TRBV5-1 and TRBJ2-6, reads KAGVTQTPRYLIKTRGQQVTLSCSPISGHRSVSWYQQTPGQGLQFLFEYFSETQRNKGNFPGRFSGRQFSNSRSEMNVSTLELGDSALYLCASSPTGFSGANVLTFGAGSRLTVL.

V is TRBV7-6 and J is TRBJ1-2; 9 nucleotides agree with TRBD1. From germline, CDR1 is SGHVS and CDR2 FNYEAQ. J lost 7 bases, V lost 2 bases, and 11 bases had no gene match. The CDR3 covers 16 residues. The CDR3 nucleotides are TGTGCCAGCAGCTTAAGTTCCGTGACAGGGGGTTTTGGCTACACCTTC. This sequence encodes CASSLSSVTGGFGYTF.

The gene calls are TRBV27 and TRBJ1-1; D might be TRBD1 (6 bases). The CDR3 loop spans 13 amino acids. Germline values: CDR1 MNHEY, CDR2 SMNVEV (reference sequence). V was pared by 5 bases and J by 11 bases, with 18 bases between. CDR3 loop: CASSTTGKATAFF. In DNA form, the CDR3 reads TGTGCCAGCAGTACGACAGGCAAGGCGACTGCTTTCTTT.

V is TRBV15 and J is TRBJ2-1; 7 bases match TRBD2. The germline V gene encodes CDR1 LNHNV and CDR2 YYDKDF (reference sequence). The CDR3 spans 18 residues. V lost 0 bases and J lost 9; bases outside the gene matches: 17. The CDR3 DNA reads TGTGCCACCAGCAGAGACCCTTGGGAGGGACGATTGGATCCTGAGCAGTTCTTC. The encoded protein is CATSRDPWEGRLDPEQFF.

The gene calls are TRBV28 and TRBJ2-5; D is ambiguous. The V and J ends lost 5 bases and 5 bases respectively, with 15 bases between them. The CDR3 is made up of 14 amino acids. Germline V gives CDR1 MDHEN, CDR2 SYDVKM. The CDR3 spells CASSEPRFTETQYF. Here the CDR3 DNA reads TGTGCCAGCAGTGAACCTAGGTTCACGGAGACCCAGTACTTC.

The V and J genes are TRBV7-8 and TRBJ1-1; D is unclear. Germline CDR1 and CDR2: SGHVS and FQNEAQ. The length of the CDR3 is 14 residues. V lost 5 bases and J 6 bases, leaving 16 bases between the germline ends. The CDR3 DNA reads as TGTGCCAGCAGCCCTCCAGCGGGAATGGCTGAAGCTTTCTTT. Translated, it gives CASSPPAGMAEAFF.

The chain carries TRBV28 and TRBJ1-2; D call uncertain. The CDR3 spans 12 residues. V lost 8 bases, J lost 5 bases, and 12 bases lay in between. CDR1 MDHEN and CDR2 SYDVKM come from the germline V gene. CDR3 sequence reads: CASGSPRYGYTF. DNA of the CDR3: TGTGCCAGCGGGAGCCCCAGGTATGGCTACACCTTC.

This chain joins TRBV12-3 or TRBV12-4 and TRBJ1-1; D ambiguous. The V gene lost 5 bases and the J gene lost 1 base, with 8 bases spanning the gap. CDR3 size: 13 residues. CDR3 amino acids: CASSGGANTEAFF. CDR3 nucleotide sequence: TGTGCCAGCAGTGGAGGAGCGAACACTGAAGCTTTCTTT.

V usage is TRBV28 and J usage is TRBJ2-7; 7 positions agree with TRBD2. Looked up from germline, CDR1 is MDHEN and CDR2 is SYDVKM. V trimming: 2 bases; J trimming: 0 bases; junction bases outside the gene matches: 4. The CDR3 is 15 amino acids. The CDR3 here is CASSLGGGSSYEQYV. CDR3 bases: TGTGCCAGCAGTTTAGGGGGGGGGAGCTCCTACGAGCAGTACGTC.

This clone showed up just a few times. This chain connects TRBV28 to TRBJ1-2; D uncertain. With 4 bases removed from V and 6 bases from J, the gap between germline ends came to 9 bases. CDR3 length equals 12 residues. Germline assignment: CDR1 MDHEN and CDR2 SYDVKM. The CDR3 spells CASSSGEHGYTF. CDR3 in DNA: TGTGCCAGCAGTTCCGGGGAACATGGCTACACCTTC.

The V call is TRBV2, the J call TRBJ1-6; 8 nucleotides line up with TRBD1. This CDR3 is built from 14 residues. The germline CDR1 and CDR2 sequences are SNHLY and FYNNEI. V lost 6 bases, J lost 6 bases, and 4 bases stayed unmatched. CDR3 loop: CASSDRGGNSPLHF. The CDR3 DNA reads TGTGCCAGCAGCGACAGGGGTGGTAATTCACCCCTCCACTTT.

The chain employs TRBV7-2 and TRBJ2-3; TRBD2 aligns across 8 bases. The CDR3 is made up of 15 amino acids. The germline gives CDR1 SGHTA, CDR2 FQGNSA. The V segment lost 5 bases and the J segment 4 bases; nucleotides outside the gene matches: 8. In DNA, the CDR3 is TGTGCCAGCAGCCCCCGGGGGGGCCGGGCAGATACGCAGTATTTT. This sequence encodes CASSPRGGRADTQYF.

This chain links TRBV18 with TRBJ1-6; possible D gene TRBD1, 5 bases. The germline V gene encodes CDR1 KGHSH and CDR2 LQKENI. Trimming removed 6 bases at V and 7 bases at J, with 16 bases between. The CDR3 consists of 15 residues. CDR3 coding DNA: TGTGCCAGCTCCCCGGGGCCAGGGAGGAATTCACCCCTCCACTTT. The encoded protein is CASSPGPGRNSPLHF.

This chain links TRBV6-6 with TRBJ1-5; 7 nucleotides agree with TRBD1. V gave up 5 bases and J gave up 0 bases; unmatched junction bases: 4. This CDR3 has 15 residues. Germline V gene data show CDR1 as MNHNY and CDR2 as SVGAGI (reference sequence). The CDR3 nucleotides read TGTGCCAGCAGTCCCAGACAGGGTAGCAATCAGCCCCAGCATTTT. It encodes CASSPRQGSNQPQHF.

This clone was recorded many times. The chain joins TRBV7-6 to TRBJ2-5, with TRBD2 matching over 8 bases. CDR1 and CDR2 (germline): SGHVS, FNYEAQ. The CDR3 length is 16 residues. The V and J ends lost 0 bases and 4 bases, in that order; junction bases with no gene match: 7. CDR3 coding DNA: TGTGCCAGCAGCTTAGCGGGAGCGGGAGAGCGAGAGACCCAGTACTTC. Protein sequence: CASSLAGAGERETQYF.